This TCR beta chain appears in the sequencing data of a study of T cell responses to AZD1222 COVID-19 vaccine. Repertoires were generated with immunoSEQ multiplex PCR, while TCRdb's copy carries only in-frame clones and drops some. The sample lists more than 95,000 clones; around 86% were seen once. Study observations and caveats: Two AZD1222 doses significantly raised spike-specific TCR breadth and depth over controls. The number of AZD1222 recipients seropositive at baseline was only 6 or 7. Across spike, vaccine-associated CD4 TCRs were found, dominant at 160-218 and 743-854.

A few counts support this clone. Its specificity is unknown. Unmatched junction bases numbered 11, after V lost 6 bases and J lost 0 bases. This CDR3 has 17 amino acids. Looked up from germline, CDR1 is SQVTM and CDR2 is ANQGSEA. The source is an adult who received the MenACWY meningococcal vaccine as a control. The specimen comprised peripheral blood, sampled 28 days after the second dose of the MenACWY control vaccine. V and J are TRBV29-1 and TRBJ2-7; 13 nucleotides align to TRBD2. The DNA of the CDR3 is TGCAGCGTCCTAGGGACTAGCGGGACGCCCCCCTCCTACGAGCAGTACTTC. Translating it yields CSVLGTSGTPPSYEQYF.